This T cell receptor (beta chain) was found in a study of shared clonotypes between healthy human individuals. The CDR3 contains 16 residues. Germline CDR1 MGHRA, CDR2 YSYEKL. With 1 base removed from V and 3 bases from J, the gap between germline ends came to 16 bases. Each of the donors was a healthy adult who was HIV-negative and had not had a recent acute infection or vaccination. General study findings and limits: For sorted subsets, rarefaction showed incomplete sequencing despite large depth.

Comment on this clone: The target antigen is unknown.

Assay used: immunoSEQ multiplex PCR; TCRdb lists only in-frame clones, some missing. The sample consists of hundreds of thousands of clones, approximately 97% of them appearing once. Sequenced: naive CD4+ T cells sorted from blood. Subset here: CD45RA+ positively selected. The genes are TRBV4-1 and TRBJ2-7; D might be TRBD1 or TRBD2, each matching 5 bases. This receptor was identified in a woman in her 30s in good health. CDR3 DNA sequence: TGCGCCAGCAGCCAAGCCGGGACGCGGAATTACTACGAGCAGTACTTC. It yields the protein CASSQAGTRNYYEQYF.